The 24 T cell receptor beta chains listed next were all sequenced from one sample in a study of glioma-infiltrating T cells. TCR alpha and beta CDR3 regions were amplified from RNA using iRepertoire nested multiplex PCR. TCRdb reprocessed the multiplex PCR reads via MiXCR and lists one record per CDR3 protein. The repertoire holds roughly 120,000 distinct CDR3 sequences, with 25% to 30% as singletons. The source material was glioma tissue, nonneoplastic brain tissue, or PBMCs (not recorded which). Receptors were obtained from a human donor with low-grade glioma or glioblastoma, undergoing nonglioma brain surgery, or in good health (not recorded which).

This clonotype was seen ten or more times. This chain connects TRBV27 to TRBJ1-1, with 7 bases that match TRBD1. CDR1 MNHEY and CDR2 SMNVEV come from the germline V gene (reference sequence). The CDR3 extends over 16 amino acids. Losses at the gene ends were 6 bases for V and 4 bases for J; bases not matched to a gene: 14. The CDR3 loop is CASRKPGAPGGTEAFF. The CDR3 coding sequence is TGTGCCAGCAGGAAGCCAGGAGCGCCAGGGGGCACTGAAGCTTTCTTT.

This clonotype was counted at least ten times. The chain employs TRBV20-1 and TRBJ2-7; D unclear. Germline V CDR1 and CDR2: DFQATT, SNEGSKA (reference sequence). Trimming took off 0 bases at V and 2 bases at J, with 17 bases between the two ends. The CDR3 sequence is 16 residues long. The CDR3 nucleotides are TGCAGTGCTAGAGATCCTGGCAGAAGGTCCCCCTACGAGCAGTACTTC. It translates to CSARDPGRRSPYEQYF.

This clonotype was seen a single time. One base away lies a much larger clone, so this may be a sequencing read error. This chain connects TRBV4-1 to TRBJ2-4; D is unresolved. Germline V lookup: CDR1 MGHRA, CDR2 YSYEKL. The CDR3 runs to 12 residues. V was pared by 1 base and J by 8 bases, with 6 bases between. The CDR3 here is CASSQVWDIQYF. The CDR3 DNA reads TGCGCCAGCAGCCAAGTCTGGGACATTCAGTACTTC.

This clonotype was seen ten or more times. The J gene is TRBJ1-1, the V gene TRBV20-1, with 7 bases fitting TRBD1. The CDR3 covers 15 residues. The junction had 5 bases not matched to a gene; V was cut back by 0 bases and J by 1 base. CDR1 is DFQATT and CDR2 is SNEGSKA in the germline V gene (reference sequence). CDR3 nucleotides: TGCAGTGCTAGAGACCGTAACAGGGGGAACACTGAAGCTTTCTTT. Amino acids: CSARDRNRGNTEAFF.

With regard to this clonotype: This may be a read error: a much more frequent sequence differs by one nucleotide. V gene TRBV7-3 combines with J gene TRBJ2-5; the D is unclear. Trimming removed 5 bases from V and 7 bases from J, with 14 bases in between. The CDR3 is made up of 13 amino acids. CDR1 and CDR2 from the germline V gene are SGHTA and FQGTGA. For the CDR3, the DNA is TGTGCCAGCAGCCCTGGAGTAGAAGGGACCCAGTACTTC. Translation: CASSPGVEGTQYF. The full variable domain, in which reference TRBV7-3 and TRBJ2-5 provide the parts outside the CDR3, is GAGVSQTPSNKVTEKGKYVELRCDPISGHTALYWYRQSLGQGPEFLIYFQGTGAADDSGLPNDRFFAVRPEGSVSTLKIQRTERGDSAVYLCASSPGVEGTQYFGPGTRLLVL.

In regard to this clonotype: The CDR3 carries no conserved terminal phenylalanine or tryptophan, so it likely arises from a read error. In DNA form, the CDR3 reads TGTGCCAGCAGCGGACCGGGACGTAACACTGAAGCTTTCCTT. It encodes CASSGPGRNTEAFL. This chain links TRBV7-6 with TRBJ1-1; D possibly corresponds to TRBD1 (5 bases). This CDR3 contains 14 residues. The ends were cut back, 5 bases at V and 2 bases at J, with 12 bases in the middle. Germline loops: CDR1 SGHVS, CDR2 FNYEAQ.

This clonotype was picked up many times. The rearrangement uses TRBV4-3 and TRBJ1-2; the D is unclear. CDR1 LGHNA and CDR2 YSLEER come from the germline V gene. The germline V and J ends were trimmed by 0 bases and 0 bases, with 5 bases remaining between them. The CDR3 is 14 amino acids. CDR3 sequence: CASSQEAANYGYTF. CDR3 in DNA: TGCGCCAGCAGCCAAGAAGCGGCTAACTATGGCTACACCTTC.

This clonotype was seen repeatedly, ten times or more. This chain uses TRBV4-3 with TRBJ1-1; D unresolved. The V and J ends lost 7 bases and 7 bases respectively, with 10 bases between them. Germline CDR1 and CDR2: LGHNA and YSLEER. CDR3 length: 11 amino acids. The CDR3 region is CASKIIGEAFF. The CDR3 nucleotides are TGCGCCAGCAAAATTATCGGTGAAGCTTTCTTT.

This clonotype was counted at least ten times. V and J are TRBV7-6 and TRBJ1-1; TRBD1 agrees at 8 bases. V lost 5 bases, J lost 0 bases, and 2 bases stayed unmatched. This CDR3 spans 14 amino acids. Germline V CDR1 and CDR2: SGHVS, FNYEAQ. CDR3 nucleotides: TGTGCCAGCAGCCCACAGGGGGTGAACACTGAAGCTTTCTTT. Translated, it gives CASSPQGVNTEAFF.

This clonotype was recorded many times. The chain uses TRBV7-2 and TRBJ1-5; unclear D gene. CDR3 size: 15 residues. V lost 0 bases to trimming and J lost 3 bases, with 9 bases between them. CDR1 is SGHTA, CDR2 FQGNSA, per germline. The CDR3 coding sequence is TGTGCCAGCAGCTTAGCGCTTACAGTCAATCAGCCCCAGCATTTT. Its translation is CASSLALTVNQPQHF.

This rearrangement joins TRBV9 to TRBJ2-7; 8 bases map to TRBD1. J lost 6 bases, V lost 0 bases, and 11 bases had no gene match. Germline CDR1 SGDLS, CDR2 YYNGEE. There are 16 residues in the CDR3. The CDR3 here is CASSVVGGRGLGEQYF. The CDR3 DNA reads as TGTGCCAGCAGCGTAGTAGGAGGCAGGGGGCTAGGCGAGCAGTACTTC.

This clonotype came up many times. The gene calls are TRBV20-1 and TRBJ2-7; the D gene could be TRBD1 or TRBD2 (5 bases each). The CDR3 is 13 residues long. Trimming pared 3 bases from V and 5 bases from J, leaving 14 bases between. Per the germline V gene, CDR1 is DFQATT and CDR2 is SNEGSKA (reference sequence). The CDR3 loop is CSARGDRSDEQYF. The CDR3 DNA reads TGCAGTGCTAGGGGGGATCGTTCGGACGAGCAGTACTTC.

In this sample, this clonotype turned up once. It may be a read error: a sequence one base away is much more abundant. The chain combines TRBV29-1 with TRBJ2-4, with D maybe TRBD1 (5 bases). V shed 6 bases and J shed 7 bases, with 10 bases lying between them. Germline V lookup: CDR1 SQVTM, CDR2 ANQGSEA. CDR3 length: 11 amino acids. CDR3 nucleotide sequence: TGCAGCGTCTACAGGCGGAACATTCAGTACTTC. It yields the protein CSVYRRNIQYF.

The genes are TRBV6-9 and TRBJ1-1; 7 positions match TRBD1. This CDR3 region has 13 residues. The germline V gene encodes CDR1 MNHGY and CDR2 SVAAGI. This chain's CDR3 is CVSSSQGRTEAFF. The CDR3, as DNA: TGTGTTAGCAGTTCACAGGGGCGCACTGAAGCTTTCTTT.

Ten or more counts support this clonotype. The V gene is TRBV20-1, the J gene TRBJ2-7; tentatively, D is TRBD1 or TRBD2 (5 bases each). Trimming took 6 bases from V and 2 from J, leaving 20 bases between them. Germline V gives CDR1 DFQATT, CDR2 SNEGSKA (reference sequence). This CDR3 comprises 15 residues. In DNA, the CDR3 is TGCAGTGCCCCTCCCGCCGGGACGGATACCTACGAGCAGTACTTC. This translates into CSAPPAGTDTYEQYF.

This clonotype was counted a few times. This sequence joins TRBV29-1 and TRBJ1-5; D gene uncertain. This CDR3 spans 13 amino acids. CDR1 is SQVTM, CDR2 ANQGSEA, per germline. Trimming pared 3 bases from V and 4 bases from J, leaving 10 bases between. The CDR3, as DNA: TGCAGCGTTGAGGTAACGGGGAATCAGCCCCAGCATTTT. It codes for CSVEVTGNQPQHF.

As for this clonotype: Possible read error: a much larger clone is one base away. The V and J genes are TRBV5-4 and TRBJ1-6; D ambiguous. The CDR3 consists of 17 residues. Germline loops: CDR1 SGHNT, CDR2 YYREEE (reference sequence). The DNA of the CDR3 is TGTGCCAGCAGCCAAGACGGGATTAGCTCCTATAAATCACCCCTCCACTTT. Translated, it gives CASSQDGISSYKSPLHF.

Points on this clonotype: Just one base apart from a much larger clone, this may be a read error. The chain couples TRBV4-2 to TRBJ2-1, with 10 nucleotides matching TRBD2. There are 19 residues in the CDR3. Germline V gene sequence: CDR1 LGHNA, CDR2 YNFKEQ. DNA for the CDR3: TGTGCCAGCAGCCAAGTGGCAGGTGGACTAGCGGAGAGGTACAATAAGCAGTTCTTC. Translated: CASSQVAGGLAERYNKQFF.

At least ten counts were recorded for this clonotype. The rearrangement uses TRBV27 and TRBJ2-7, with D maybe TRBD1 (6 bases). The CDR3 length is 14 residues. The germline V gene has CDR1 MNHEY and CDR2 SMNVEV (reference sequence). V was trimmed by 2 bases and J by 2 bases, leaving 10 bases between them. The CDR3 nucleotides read TGTGCCAGCAGTTTAGGCAGGGGCGCCTACGAGCAGTACTTC. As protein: CASSLGRGAYEQYF.

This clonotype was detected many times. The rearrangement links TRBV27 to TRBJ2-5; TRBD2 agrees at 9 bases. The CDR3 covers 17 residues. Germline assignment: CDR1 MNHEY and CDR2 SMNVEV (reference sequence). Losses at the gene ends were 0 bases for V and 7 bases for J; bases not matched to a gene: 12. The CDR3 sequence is CASSLSRLAVGGATQYF. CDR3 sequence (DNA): TGTGCCAGCAGTTTATCGCGACTAGCGGTGGGAGGTGCGACCCAGTACTTC.

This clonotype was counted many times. The chain's CDR3 is CASDLRAGEGYTF. DNA for the CDR3: TGTGCCAGCGACCTAAGGGCCGGGGAAGGCTACACCTTC. This chain connects TRBV6-2 or TRBV6-3 to TRBJ1-2; D call uncertain. The V gene lost 8 bases and the J gene lost 8 bases, with 18 bases spanning the gap. The length of the CDR3 is 13 residues. The germline gives CDR1 MNHEY, CDR2 SVGEGT.

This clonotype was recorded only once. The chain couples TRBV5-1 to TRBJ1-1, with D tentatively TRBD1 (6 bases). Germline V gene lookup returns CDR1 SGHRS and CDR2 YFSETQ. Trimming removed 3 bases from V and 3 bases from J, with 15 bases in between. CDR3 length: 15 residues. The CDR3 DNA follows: TGCGCCAGCAGCTCTACAGGGACCCTCTACACTGAAGCTTTCTTT. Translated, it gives CASSSTGTLYTEAFF.

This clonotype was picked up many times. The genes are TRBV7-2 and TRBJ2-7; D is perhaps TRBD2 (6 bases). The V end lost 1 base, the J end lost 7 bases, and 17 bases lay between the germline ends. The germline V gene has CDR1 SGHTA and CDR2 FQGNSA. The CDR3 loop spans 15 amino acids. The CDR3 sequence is CASSLVETRGGEQYF. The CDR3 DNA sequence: TGTGCCAGCAGCTTAGTGGAGACCCGGGGAGGAGAGCAGTACTTC.

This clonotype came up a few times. DNA for the CDR3: TGTGCCAGCAGCCTGGGGGACAGGGGAATCAATGAGCAGTTCTTC. Its protein product is CASSLGDRGINEQFF. This chain uses TRBV12-3 or TRBV12-4 with TRBJ2-1, with TRBD1 identical over 10 bases. This CDR3 region has 15 residues. J lost 6 bases, V lost 6 bases, and 8 bases had no gene match.